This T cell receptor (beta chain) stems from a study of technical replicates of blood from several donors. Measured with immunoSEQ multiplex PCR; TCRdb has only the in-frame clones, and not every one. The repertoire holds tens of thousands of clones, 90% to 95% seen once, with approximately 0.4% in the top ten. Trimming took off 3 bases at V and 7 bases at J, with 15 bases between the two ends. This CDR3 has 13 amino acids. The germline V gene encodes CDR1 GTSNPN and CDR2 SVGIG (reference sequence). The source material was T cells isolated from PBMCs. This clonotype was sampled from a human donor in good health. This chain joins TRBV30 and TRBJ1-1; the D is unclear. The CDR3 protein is CAWRPERDLEAFF. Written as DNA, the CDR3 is TGTGCCTGGAGGCCGGAACGGGATCTTGAAGCTTTCTTT.